These 17 T cell receptor beta chains share one sample of origin, sequenced in a study of radiotherapy plus CTLA-4 blockade in lung cancer. Assay used: immunoSEQ multiplex PCR; TCRdb lists only in-frame clones, some missing. The data hold about 29,000 clones, with approximately 80% observed a single time. Sequences were derived from peripheral blood, sampled from a patient treated with radiotherapy plus ipilimumab. These receptors all stem from a human donor with non-small cell lung cancer that progressed on radiotherapy plus ipilimumab.

This chain uses TRBV7-8 with TRBJ2-3; 8 bases fit TRBD2. The V segment lost 5 bases and the J segment 2 bases; nucleotides outside the gene matches: 6. The CDR3 has 15 amino acids. Germline V CDR1 and CDR2: SGHVS, FQNEAQ. CDR3 DNA: TGTGCCAGCAGCCCGGCGGGGGGTCACACAGATACGCAGTATTTT. This encodes CASSPAGGHTDTQYF.

The chain has TRBV18 and TRBJ2-3; 9 nucleotides match TRBD2. The V gene's germline CDR1 is KGHSH and CDR2 LQKENI. Unmatched junction bases numbered 4, after V lost 0 bases and J lost 3 bases. The CDR3 loop spans 16 amino acids. The CDR3 protein is CASSPPLSGGTDTQYF. The CDR3 nucleotides read TGTGCCAGCTCACCACCGCTTAGCGGGGGAACAGATACGCAGTATTTT. Drawing the rest from reference TRBV18 and TRBJ2-3, the complete variable domain is NAGVMQNPRHLVRRRGQEARLRCSPMKGHSHVYWYRQLPEEGLKFMVYLQKENIIDESGMPKERFSAEFPKEGPSILRIQQVVRGDSAAYFCASSPPLSGGTDTQYFGPGTRLTVL.

The V call is TRBV4-1, the J call TRBJ2-2, with 8 bases fitting TRBD1. V lost 0 bases to trimming and J lost 5 bases; unmatched junction nucleotides: 8. The CDR3 runs to 17 residues. The germline V gene has CDR1 MGHRA and CDR2 YSYEKL. This chain's CDR3 is CASSQDTDRAGTGELFF. The CDR3 DNA follows: TGCGCCAGCAGCCAAGATACGGACAGGGCCGGAACCGGGGAGCTGTTTTTT.

The rearrangement joins TRBV14 to TRBJ2-2, with a tentative D call TRBD1 (6 bases). The CDR3 spans 15 residues. Deletions cut 1 base from V and 5 bases from J, with 11 bases between. Germline V gene data show CDR1 as SGHDN and CDR2 as FVKESK. CDR3 nucleotides: TGTGCCAGCAGCCAAGGATGGACAGTTACCGGGGAGCTGTTTTTT. Its translation: CASSQGWTVTGELFF.

The CDR3 coding sequence is TGCGCCAGCAGTGAGTCCCGGACAGGTAACACAGATACGCAGTATTTT. Protein sequence: CASSESRTGNTDTQYF. The chain is built from TRBV10-2 and TRBJ2-3; 7 nucleotides agree with TRBD1. Germline assignment: CDR1 WSHSY and CDR2 SAAADI. The V gene end was trimmed by 0 bases and the J gene end by 2 bases; junction bases not matched to a gene: 5. The CDR3 is 16 amino acids.

The V gene is TRBV4-3, the J gene TRBJ1-2; 7 nucleotides match TRBD1. The CDR3 extends over 13 amino acids. From germline, CDR1 is LGHNA and CDR2 YSLEER. Trimming took 4 bases from V and 9 from J; bases not matched to a gene: 8. CDR3 in amino acids: CASSLGAGGSYTF. CDR3 nucleotide sequence: TGCGCCAGCAGCCTGGGGGCAGGGGGTAGCTACACCTTC.

The chain employs TRBV5-6 and TRBJ2-2; 8 nucleotides agree with TRBD1. This CDR3 spans 16 amino acids. Germline trimming cut 3 bases from V and 8 bases from J; bases unmatched to any gene: 12. Per germline, CDR1 SGHDT and CDR2 YYEEEE. CDR3 protein: CASSWMSQGEKGELFF. The CDR3 DNA follows: TGTGCCAGCAGCTGGATGTCACAGGGGGAGAAGGGGGAGCTGTTTTTT.

This clone is labeled as medium-sized. For the CDR3, the DNA is TGCAGCGTGGAGCCTGACCCCCCGTTTAGCGAAGCTTTCTTT. Protein product: CSVEPDPPFSEAFF. The chain couples TRBV29-1 to TRBJ1-1; D gene ambiguous. This CDR3 spans 14 amino acids. CDR1 is SQVTM and CDR2 is ANQGSEA in the germline V gene. Trimming took 6 bases from V and 8 from J, leaving 22 bases between them.

The rearrangement joins TRBV4-2 to TRBJ2-2; D gene ambiguous. The CDR3 spans 16 residues. Germline V gene data show CDR1 as LGHNA and CDR2 as YNFKEQ. Trimming removed 0 bases at V and 5 bases at J, with 13 bases between. In DNA form, the CDR3 reads TGTGCCAGCAGCCAAGATTATTCGGTTGGTACCGGGGAGCTGTTTTTT. Its protein product is CASSQDYSVGTGELFF.

The chain links TRBV4-3 to TRBJ2-7; 9 bases align to TRBD1. Germline V gives CDR1 LGHNA, CDR2 YSLEER. J was trimmed by 6 bases and V by 0 bases; bases with no gene match: 6. This CDR3 has 15 amino acids. Here the CDR3 DNA reads TGCGCCAGCAGCCAAGAGGACAGGGGATTCGGCGAGCAGTACTTC. It codes for CASSQEDRGFGEQYF.

The chain combines TRBV6-5 with TRBJ1-4; 9 bases agree with TRBD1. This CDR3 comprises 14 residues. The germline V gene encodes CDR1 MNHEY and CDR2 SVGAGI. V shed 10 bases and J 6 bases; nucleotides not matched to a gene: 9. The CDR3 reads CATRPGTGYEKLFF. The CDR3 region has the DNA TGTGCCACTCGCCCCGGGACAGGGTATGAAAAACTGTTTTTT.

This CDR3 is CASSFLGQGPDTQYF. The CDR3 DNA follows: TGCGCCAGCAGCTTCCTCGGACAGGGCCCAGATACGCAGTATTTT. V and J are TRBV5-1 and TRBJ2-3; TRBD1 aligns across 8 bases. CDR3 length equals 15 residues. The germline CDR1 and CDR2 sequences are SGHRS and YFSETQ. The V gene end was trimmed by 2 bases and the J gene end by 4 bases; junction bases not matched to a gene: 6.

The V call is TRBV19, the J call TRBJ1-5, with D unresolved. The CDR3 is 17 amino acids. The germline V gene has CDR1 LNHDA and CDR2 SQIVND (reference sequence). V lost 1 base and J lost 2, with 15 bases in between. Here the CDR3 DNA reads TGTGCCAGTAGTATAGCCGCGATCGTAACGGGCAATCAGCCCCAGCATTTT. It encodes CASSIAAIVTGNQPQHF.

The chain couples TRBV9 to TRBJ2-2, with 8 positions matching TRBD1. The germline gives CDR1 SGDLS, CDR2 YYNGEE. The CDR3 consists of 15 residues. V trimming: 3 bases; J trimming: 6 bases; junction bases outside the gene matches: 7. DNA of the CDR3: TGTGCCAGCAGCGGTAGTCAGGGGGCTCCCGGGGAGCTGTTTTTT. Protein product: CASSGSQGAPGELFF.

V and J are TRBV18 and TRBJ2-5; 9 bases map to TRBD1. Germline V gene data show CDR1 as KGHSH and CDR2 as LQKENI. V gave up 5 bases and J gave up 1 base; unmatched junction bases: 5. The CDR3 length is 15 residues. This chain's CDR3 is CASSRDRDFQETQYF. The DNA of the CDR3 is TGTGCCAGCTCAAGGGACAGGGATTTCCAAGAGACCCAGTACTTC.

This sequence joins TRBV7-8 and TRBJ1-1; no definite D call. The CDR3 covers 13 residues. V lost 5 bases, J lost 8 bases, and 15 bases lay in between. Per the germline V gene, CDR1 is SGHVS and CDR2 is FQNEAQ. Here the CDR3 reads CASSPGGEPEAFF. CDR3 DNA: TGTGCCAGCAGCCCTGGCGGAGAGCCCGAAGCTTTCTTT.

The chain links TRBV7-3 to TRBJ1-2; possible D gene TRBD1, 5 bases. V was shortened by 5 bases and J by 8 bases, with 15 bases between the two germline ends. CDR3 length: 13 residues. CDR1 is SGHTA, CDR2 FQGTGA, per germline. The CDR3 DNA reads as TGTGCCAGCAGCGAAGCCGGGGGTGGAGGCTACACCTTC. Its translation: CASSEAGGGGYTF.